The entry below gives a single T cell receptor (beta chain) sequence along with its context. Its antigen is unidentified. PCR was performed a second time for about 7 to 11 cycles using a sample-barcoded 5' primer and a J-beta primer mix. TCRdb fed the 5' RACE reads into MiXCR, producing one record per CDR3 protein. This sample has some 760,000 distinct CDR3 sequences, with about 25% found just once. These data are taken from a study of blood T cells in healthy people across ages. The CDR3 length is 16 residues. The germline V gene encodes CDR1 LGHNA and CDR2 YNFKEQ. V was trimmed by 3 bases and J by 0 bases, leaving 12 bases between them. Study-level results: The study found more naive CD4+ cells and higher diversity in long-lived than aged donors. A roughly linear fall in TCR beta diversity per million T cells was seen with increasing age.

These data also featured in a second study, about T cells of mothers and their children. That study reports: Amplification in the second PCR used the M1S primer, which added sample barcodes and 2-4 random nucleotides.

The V gene is TRBV4-2, the J gene TRBJ2-1, with a weak D call TRBD1 (5 bases). The sequenced sample consisted of blood. The TCR sequence derives from a boy younger than 18 in good health. The CDR3: CASSQITGTSYNEQFF. DNA of the CDR3: TGTGCCAGCAGCCAGATAACAGGAACCTCCTACAATGAGCAGTTCTTC.